The 22 T cell receptor beta chains given below trace back to one sample, sequenced in a study of blood T cell repertoires in COVID-19. Profiling relied on immunoSEQ multiplex PCR, and the TCRdb table lists in-frame clones only, not all of them. The table has more than 70,000 clones, 80% seen once; the top ten hold about a tenth. The sample was peripheral blood. The receptors come from a woman in her sixties or seventies with acute or convalescent COVID-19.

The chain employs TRBV4-1 and TRBJ2-2, with TRBD1 identical over 8 bases. Germline lookup yields CDR1 MGHRA and CDR2 YSYEKL. Trimming took 3 bases from V and 5 from J; bases not matched to a gene: 8. CDR3 length: 16 amino acids. CDR3 amino acids: CASSQGQAGGTGELFF. CDR3 sequence (DNA): TGCGCCAGCAGCCAGGGACAGGCTGGGGGGACCGGGGAGCTGTTTTTT.

J is TRBJ2-3 and V is TRBV6-6; 7 bases agree with TRBD2. Germline V lookup: CDR1 MNHNY, CDR2 SVGAGI (reference sequence). Losses at the gene ends were 6 bases for V and 5 bases for J; bases not matched to a gene: 11. The CDR3 spans 15 residues. The CDR3 protein is CASSLPPGGVDTQYF. CDR3 nucleotide sequence: TGTGCCAGCAGCCTACCCCCGGGGGGAGTAGATACGCAGTATTTT.

This clone has just a few counts. The V gene is TRBV9, the J gene TRBJ2-2; 8 nucleotides line up with TRBD2. CDR1 is SGDLS and CDR2 is YYNGEE in the germline V gene. V lost 0 bases, J lost 4 bases, and 5 bases stayed unmatched. The CDR3 runs to 16 residues. CDR3 in DNA: TGTGCCAGCAGCGTAGAGGCCGGGGGGGCCACCGGGGAGCTGTTTTTT. The encoded protein is CASSVEAGGATGELFF.

The chain combines TRBV30 with TRBJ1-6, with 7 bases fitting TRBD1. The trim removed 4 bases at V and 4 bases at J, leaving 10 bases unmatched. Germline V gene lookup returns CDR1 GTSNPN and CDR2 SVGIG (reference sequence). This CDR3 region has 16 residues. The CDR3 protein is CAWKKDRTSYNSPLHF. Written as DNA, the CDR3 is TGTGCCTGGAAGAAGGACAGGACCTCATATAATTCACCCCTCCACTTT.

This clone was counted between two and nine times. The chain uses TRBV7-8 and TRBJ2-3; 11 nucleotides align to TRBD2. CDR3 size: 16 residues. CDR1 is SGHVS and CDR2 is FQNEAQ in the germline V gene. J lost 2 bases, V lost 8 bases, and 9 bases had no gene match. CDR3 sequence reads: CASGQGLAGYTDTQYF. The CDR3 DNA is TGTGCCAGCGGACAAGGACTAGCGGGCTACACAGATACGCAGTATTTT.

This chain joins TRBV5-1 and TRBJ2-5; D is perhaps TRBD2 (7 bases). Deletions cut 0 bases from V and 5 bases from J, with 14 bases between. Germline CDR1 is SGHRS and CDR2 is YFSETQ. The CDR3 has 15 residues. In nucleotides, the CDR3 is TGCGCCAGCAGCTTGGCCCCGGGGGGCCTGGAGACCCAGTACTTC. This translates into CASSLAPGGLETQYF.

The chain recombines TRBV27 with TRBJ2-1; 7 bases are a match to TRBD2. Germline CDR1 and CDR2: MNHEY and SMNVEV (reference sequence). Losses at the gene ends were 4 bases for V and 5 bases for J; bases not matched to a gene: 8. The CDR3 is made up of 15 amino acids. Written as DNA, the CDR3 is TGTGCCAGCAGTTCGGTGGCGGCGGGAGACAATGAGCAGTTCTTC. It codes for CASSSVAAGDNEQFF.

The rearrangement uses TRBV5-1 and TRBJ2-3; 8 bases match TRBD1. From germline, CDR1 is SGHRS and CDR2 YFSETQ. V shed 4 bases, J shed 0 bases, and the junction held 7 bases outside the gene matches. The CDR3 runs to 16 residues. CDR3 residues: CASSPGQGRSTDTQYF. CDR3 coding DNA: TGCGCCAGCAGCCCTGGACAGGGAAGAAGCACAGATACGCAGTATTTT.

J is TRBJ2-1 and V is TRBV19; D may be TRBD1 (6 bases). The CDR3 covers 21 residues. The ends were cut back, 1 base at V and 0 bases at J, with 25 bases in the middle. Germline-derived CDR1 and CDR2 are LNHDA and SQIVND (reference sequence). The CDR3 DNA sequence: TGTGCCAGTAGTATAGCGGGTCCGACAGGCGGAGGACCTAGCTCCTACAATGAGCAGTTCTTC. It specifies CASSIAGPTGGGPSSYNEQFF. Looking up the rest from reference TRBV19 and TRBJ2-1 gives the full variable domain: DGGITQSPKYLFRKEGQNVTLSCEQNLNHDAMYWYRQDPGQGLRLIYYSQIVNDFQKGDIAEGYSVSREKKESFPLTVTSAQKNPTAFYLCASSIAGPTGGGPSSYNEQFFGPGTRLTVL.

The chain recombines TRBV6-5 with TRBJ1-1; possibly TRBD1 for D (5 bases). The CDR3 length is 15 residues. Germline-derived CDR1 and CDR2 are MNHEY and SVGAGI. V shed 6 bases and J shed 2 bases, with 16 bases lying between them. The CDR3 nucleotides read TGTGCCAGCAGCTCCGGAACAGGTATTAACACTGAAGCTTTCTTT. As protein: CASSSGTGINTEAFF.

A single count supports this clone. The chain recombines TRBV7-8 with TRBJ1-3; the D is unclear. Trimming stripped 1 base from V and 1 base from J, with 5 bases between. Germline V lookup: CDR1 SGHVS, CDR2 FQNEAQ. The CDR3 loop spans 14 amino acids. CDR3 nucleotides: TGTGCCAGCAGCTTAGGCGTGTCTGGAAACACCATATATTTT. It translates to CASSLGVSGNTIYF.

This chain uses TRBV5-1 with TRBJ2-1, with D unclear. Trimming removed 0 bases at V and 7 bases at J, with 14 bases between. CDR3 size: 15 residues. CDR1 SGHRS and CDR2 YFSETQ come from the germline V gene. The CDR3 coding sequence is TGCGCCAGCAGCTTGGCCCCGGTTCCCTTAAATGAGCAGTTCTTC. Its protein product is CASSLAPVPLNEQFF. Together with reference TRBV5-1 and TRBJ2-1, the CDR3 gives the full variable domain: KAGVTQTPRYLIKTRGQQVTLSCSPISGHRSVSWYQQTPGQGLQFLFEYFSETQRNKGNFPGRFSGRQFSNSRSEMNVSTLELGDSALYLCASSLAPVPLNEQFFGPGTRLTVL.

V and J are TRBV19 and TRBJ2-1, with TRBD2 matching 7 bases. CDR1 is LNHDA and CDR2 is SQIVND in the germline V gene (reference sequence). V shed 8 bases and J 2 bases; nucleotides not matched to a gene: 3. The CDR3 loop spans 13 amino acids. This CDR3 reads CASRLAAYNEQFF. In nucleotides, the CDR3 is TGTGCCAGTCGTCTAGCGGCCTACAATGAGCAGTTCTTC.

The chain joins TRBV7-8 to TRBJ1-1, with a weak D call TRBD1 (6 bases). Germline V CDR1 and CDR2: SGHVS, FQNEAQ. This CDR3 spans 14 amino acids. The germline V and J ends were trimmed by 5 bases and 3 bases, with 13 bases remaining between them. The CDR3 spells CASSLIQGHTEAFF. The CDR3 nucleotides read TGTGCCAGCAGCCTAATACAGGGACACACTGAAGCTTTCTTT.

This rearrangement joins TRBV18 to TRBJ2-2; no definite D call. The CDR3 extends over 15 amino acids. Germline V gene sequence: CDR1 KGHSH, CDR2 LQKENI. V gave up 4 bases and J gave up 2 bases, with 11 bases separating them. CDR3 protein: CASSLAQLNTGELFF. The CDR3 DNA reads as TGTGCCAGCTCACTCGCACAGTTAAACACCGGGGAGCTGTTTTTT.

The chain links TRBV4-2 to TRBJ2-6; perhaps TRBD1 as D (5 bases). V lost 4 bases and J 0 bases, leaving 16 bases between the germline ends. The germline gives CDR1 LGHNA, CDR2 YNFKEQ. The CDR3 contains 18 residues. The CDR3 DNA reads TGTGCCAGCAGCCGAGATGACAGCACCTTCTCTGGGGCCAACGTCCTGACTTTC. It specifies CASSRDDSTFSGANVLTF.

The V gene is TRBV4-3, the J gene TRBJ1-4, with D perhaps TRBD1 (5 bases). Germline assignment: CDR1 LGHNA and CDR2 YSLEER. The CDR3 loop spans 18 amino acids. V lost 0 bases, J lost 12 bases, and 26 bases lay in between. In DNA form, the CDR3 reads TGCGCCAGCAGCCAAGAAAGTCAGGGCTCGGTCCCGAATGTGGAACTGTTTTTT. It specifies CASSQESQGSVPNVELFF.

This chain joins TRBV19 and TRBJ2-2; D perhaps matches TRBD1 (5 bases). V was trimmed by 6 bases and J by 2 bases, leaving 13 bases between them. This CDR3 has 15 amino acids. Germline CDR1 is LNHDA and CDR2 is SQIVND (reference sequence). The CDR3 here is CASRLRQINTGELFF. CDR3 coding DNA: TGTGCCAGTAGACTAAGACAGATCAACACCGGGGAGCTGTTTTTT.

This rearrangement joins TRBV7-2 to TRBJ1-1; tentative D call: TRBD1 (6 bases). The V end was cut by 5 bases, the J end by 1 base, with 14 bases between. Per the germline V gene, CDR1 is SGHTA and CDR2 is FQGNSA. The CDR3 consists of 15 residues. The CDR3 loop is CASSPQGGRNTEAFF. DNA for the CDR3: TGTGCCAGCAGCCCTCAAGGGGGACGGAACACTGAAGCTTTCTTT.

The chain carries TRBV28 and TRBJ1-6; no firm D call. V lost 2 bases, J lost 6 bases, and 8 bases lay in between. This CDR3 region has 14 residues. The germline CDR1 and CDR2 sequences are MDHEN and SYDVKM. The DNA of the CDR3 is TGTGCCAGCAGTTTAAGACGGGTTAATTCACCCCTCCACTTT. It is translated as CASSLRRVNSPLHF.

The J gene is TRBJ2-1, the V gene TRBV5-4; 12 nucleotides align to TRBD2. The germline V gene encodes CDR1 SGHNT and CDR2 YYREEE (reference sequence). V trimming: 6 bases; J trimming: 2 bases; junction bases outside the gene matches: 6. The CDR3 extends over 16 amino acids. The CDR3 nucleotides are TGTGCCAGCAAAACCGCTAGCGGGGGGGCCTACAATGAGCAGTTCTTC. Protein sequence: CASKTASGGAYNEQFF.

V gene TRBV18 combines with J gene TRBJ2-1, with TRBD2 matching over 9 bases. Germline loops: CDR1 KGHSH, CDR2 LQKENI. CDR3 length equals 16 residues. Trimming at V came to 3 bases and at J to 3 bases, leaving 6 bases not matched to a gene. The CDR3 DNA sequence: TGTGCCAGCTCACCCATAGCGGGGGTACTCTACAATGAGCAGTTCTTC. Amino acids: CASSPIAGVLYNEQFF.